Below, one T cell receptor (beta chain) is given with its context. The antigen remains undetermined. The germline V gene has CDR1 SQVTM and CDR2 ANQGSEA. The CDR3 covers 14 residues. V was clipped by 7 bases and J by 5 bases; unmatched bases: 4. Produced via immunoSEQ multiplex PCR; TCRdb's table is partial and in-frame only. Among some 30,000 clones listed, approximately 79% were seen once. Sequencing in the ViraFEST assay came after antigen-specific CD4+ T cells had been expanded with viral peptide pools, which were used to stimulate PBMC. The culture ran for approximately 10 days, and then CD4+ T cells were isolated. Two doses of either BNT162b2 or mRNA-1273 were given to each participant. Absence of prior SARS-CoV-2 infection characterized the vaccine recipients, who showed negative nucleocapsid antibodies. Peptides at around 9.9 ug/ml and IL-2 at approximately 9.7 IU/ml were added to about 2 million PBMC per well.

The sample belongs to a study of vaccination effects on CD4 cells after COVID-19. Study findings and constraints: Substantial clonal contraction characterized both infection- and vaccine-induced clones late after vaccination. Recruitment yielded few convalescent patients, and the study had no early post-infection timepoints.

Sequences were derived from CD4+ T cells from PBMCs cultured with SARS-CoV-2 spike peptides, sampled after COVID-19 vaccination. The gene calls are TRBV29-1 and TRBJ2-2; 13 bases align to TRBD2. This sequence originates from a human donor who received a COVID-19 vaccine. Some clones in this sample may be carry-over from other donors' samples. CDR3 sequence reads: CSAETSGGTGELFF. The CDR3 region has the DNA TGCAGCGCTGAGACTAGCGGGGGGACCGGGGAGCTGTTTTTT.